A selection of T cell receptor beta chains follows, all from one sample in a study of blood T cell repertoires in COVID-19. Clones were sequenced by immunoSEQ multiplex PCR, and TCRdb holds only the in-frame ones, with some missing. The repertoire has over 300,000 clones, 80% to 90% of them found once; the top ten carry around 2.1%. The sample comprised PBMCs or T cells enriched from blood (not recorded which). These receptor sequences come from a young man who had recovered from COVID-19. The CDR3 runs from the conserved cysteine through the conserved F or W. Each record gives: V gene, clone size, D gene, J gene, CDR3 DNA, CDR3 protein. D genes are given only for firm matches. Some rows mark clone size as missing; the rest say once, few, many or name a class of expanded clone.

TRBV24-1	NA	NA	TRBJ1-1	TGTGCCACCAGTGACCCCGGGGTGGGGACTGAAGCTTTCTTT	CATSDPGVGTEAFF
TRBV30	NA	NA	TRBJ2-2	TGTGCCTGGAGTGGACAGTCGAACACCGGGGAGCTGTTTTTT	CAWSGQSNTGELFF
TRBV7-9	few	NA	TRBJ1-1	TGTGCCAGCAGCTTGACGGGGGACAACACTGAAGCTTTCTTT	CASSLTGDNTEAFF
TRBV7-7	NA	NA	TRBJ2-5	TGTGCTAGCAGCTTTGCACCCCGGGAGACCCAGTACTTC	CASSFAPRETQYF
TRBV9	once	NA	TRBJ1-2	TGTGCCAGCAGCAAAAACCCGGAGACCCCGGCCTATGGCTACACCTTC	CASSKNPETPAYGYTF
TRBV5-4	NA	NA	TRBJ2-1	TGTGCCAGCTGCAACAGGGAGGGGGGCAATGAGCAGTTCTTC	CASCNREGGNEQFF
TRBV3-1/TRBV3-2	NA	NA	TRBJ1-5	TGTGCCAGCAGCCAAGGAGGCCAGGGAGGTCAGCCCCAGCATTTT	CASSQGGQGGQPQHF
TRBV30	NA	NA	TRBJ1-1	TGTGCCTGGAGGTGGACAAACACTGAAGCTTTCTTT	CAWRWTNTEAFF
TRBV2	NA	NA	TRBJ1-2	TGTGCCAGCACCCTCGAGGACAGAGGCGGCTACACCTTC	CASTLEDRGGYTF
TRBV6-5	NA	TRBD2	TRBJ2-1	TGTGCCATCGGGGGGAGCTCCTACAATGAGCAGTTCTTC	CAIGGSSYNEQFF
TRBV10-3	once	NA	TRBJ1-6	TGTGCCATCAGTGAGGCAGTCAATAGCTCACCCCTCCACTTT	CAISEAVNSSPLHF
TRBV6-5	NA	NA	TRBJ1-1	TGTGCCAGCAGTTCGAACTACGCCGGGAGGACTGAAGCTTTCTTT	CASSSNYAGRTEAFF
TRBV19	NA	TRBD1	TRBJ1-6	TGTGCCAGTAGTATCACAGGGGGATCCTATAATTCACCCCTCCACTTT	CASSITGGSYNSPLHF
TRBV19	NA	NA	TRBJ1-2	TGTGCCAGTAGTCTCGACCCGGGAATCCCCTATGGCTACACCTTC	CASSLDPGIPYGYTF
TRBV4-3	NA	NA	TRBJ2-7	TGCGCCAGCAGCCAAGACCCGGTGGGGGCTAACGAGCAGTACTTC	CASSQDPVGANEQYF
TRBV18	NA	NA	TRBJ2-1	TGTGCCAGCTCACCACTCCAGGGGAATGAGCAGTTCTTC	CASSPLQGNEQFF
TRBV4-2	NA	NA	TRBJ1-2	TGTGCCAGCAGCCAAGACCGGGGGGCTTCCCTAAGTAACTATGGCTACACCTTC	CASSQDRGASLSNYGYTF
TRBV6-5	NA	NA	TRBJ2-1	TGTGCCAGCGGAAGGGGGACCTACAATGAGCAGTTCTTC	CASGRGTYNEQFF
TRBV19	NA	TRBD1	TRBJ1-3	TGTGCCAGTAGTACTCCGGGACAGGGAATCTCTGGAAACACCATATATTTT	CASSTPGQGISGNTIYF
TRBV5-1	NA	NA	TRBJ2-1	TGCGCCAGCAGCTTGGATGCCGGGATCCATGAGCAGTTCTTC	CASSLDAGIHEQFF
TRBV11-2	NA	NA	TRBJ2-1	TGTGCCAGCAGCTTAGATGCAGGGGGGTCCTACAATGAGCAGTTCTTC	CASSLDAGGSYNEQFF
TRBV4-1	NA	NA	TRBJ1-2	TGCGCCAGCAGCCAAGATCAAGGGGGTGACTATGGCTACACCTTC	CASSQDQGGDYGYTF
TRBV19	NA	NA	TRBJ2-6	TGTGCCAGTAGTCGACAACGCGGACGGGGGAGGGGGGGGGCCAACGTCCTGACTTTC	CASSRQRGRGRGGANVLTF
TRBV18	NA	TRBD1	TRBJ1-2	TGTGCCAGCTCAGTGGGACAGGGGGAAGATGGCTACACCTTC	CASSVGQGEDGYTF
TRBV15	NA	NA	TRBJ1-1	TGTGCCACCAGCAGAGGACTAATACCGAACACTGAAGCTTTCTTT	CATSRGLIPNTEAFF
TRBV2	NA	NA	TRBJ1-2	TGTGCCAGCAGTGAAGTAAGATTGGGCAGGGGATATGGCTACACCTTC	CASSEVRLGRGYGYTF
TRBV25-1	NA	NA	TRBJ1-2	TGTGCCAGCAAGAGTGGGGCCTATGGCTACACCTTC	CASKSGAYGYTF
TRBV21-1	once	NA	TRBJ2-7	TGTGCCAGCAGCAAAGGAATGGGAGGACCGGGGCATCACGAGCAGTACTTC	CASSKGMGGPGHHEQYF
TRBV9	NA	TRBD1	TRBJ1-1	TGTGCCAGCAGCCGCATGCCGGGACAGGAGAATGCTTTCTTT	CASSRMPGQENAFF
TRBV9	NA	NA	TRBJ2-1	TGTGCCAGCAGCACCTCAGGGTCTGAGCAGTTCTTC	CASSTSGSEQFF
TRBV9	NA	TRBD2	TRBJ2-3	TGTGCCAGCAGCCCACGACTAGCGGGGGGGCAGAATACGCAGTATTTT	CASSPRLAGGQNTQYF
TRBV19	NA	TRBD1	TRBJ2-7	TGTGCCAGTGGGACAGGGAAGCACGAGCAGTACTTC	CASGTGKHEQYF
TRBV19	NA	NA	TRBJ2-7	TGTGCCAGTAGTATCGGGAACTACGAGCAGTACTTC	CASSIGNYEQYF
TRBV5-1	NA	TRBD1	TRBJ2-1	TGCGCCAGCAGCCCCGGACAGGGGTTGGATGAGCAGTTCTTC	CASSPGQGLDEQFF
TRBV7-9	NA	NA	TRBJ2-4	TGTGCCAGCAGCTTATCCTCTATAGCCAAAAACATTCAGTACTTC	CASSLSSIAKNIQYF
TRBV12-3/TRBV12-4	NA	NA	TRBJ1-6	TGTGCCAGCAGTTTTAACAGAGAATCACCCCTCCACTTT	CASSFNRESPLHF
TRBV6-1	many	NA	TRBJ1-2	TGTGCCAGCAGCACCGGGGAGGGCGGTGGCTACACCTTC	CASSTGEGGGYTF
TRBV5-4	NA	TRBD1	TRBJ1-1	TGTGCCAGCAGCCTCAATCAGGGACAGGGGTTTTCCACTGAAGCTTTCTTT	CASSLNQGQGFSTEAFF
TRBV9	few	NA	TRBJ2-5	TGTGCCAGCACCCCCGGCGGCGGAGGGCGAGAGACCCAGTACTTC	CASTPGGGGRETQYF
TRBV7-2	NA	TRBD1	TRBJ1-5	TGTGCCAGCAGCTTGGAAGGACAGGGTGGTGTTCATTTT	CASSLEGQGGVHF
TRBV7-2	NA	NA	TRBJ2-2	TGTGCCAGCAGTCTTCTCAGGGTTTCCGGGGAGCTGTTTTTT	CASSLLRVSGELFF
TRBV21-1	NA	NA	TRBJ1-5	TGTGCCAGCAGTCCCATTAACCTTGCCGCCCTAAAACCTTATAGCAATCAGCCCCAGCATTTT	CASSPINLAALKPYSNQPQHF
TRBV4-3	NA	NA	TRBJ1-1	TGCGCCAGCAGCCAAGATCGGGGTTCTGGCAGGGGTGCTTTCTTT	CASSQDRGSGRGAFF
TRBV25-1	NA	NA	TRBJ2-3	TGTGCCAGCAGAGCAAGCACAGATACGCAGTATTTT	CASRASTDTQYF
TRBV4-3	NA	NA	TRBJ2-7	TGCGCCAGCAGCCAACAGGGTGGCTACGAGCAGTACTTC	CASSQQGGYEQYF
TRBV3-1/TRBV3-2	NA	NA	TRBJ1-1	TGTGCCAGCAGCCAAGATCGAGAAGGGGCCATCGTCACTGAAGCTTTCTTT	CASSQDREGAIVTEAFF
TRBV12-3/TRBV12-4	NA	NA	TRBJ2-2	TGTGCCAGCAGTCCCAGGATCACCGGGGAGCTGTTTTTT	CASSPRITGELFF
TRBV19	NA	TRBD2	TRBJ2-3	TGTGCCAGTAGTCCCCGCCGTCTAGCGGCCTCGCCGGATACGCAGTATTTT	CASSPRRLAASPDTQYF
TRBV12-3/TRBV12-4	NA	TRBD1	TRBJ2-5	TGTGCCAGCAGGCAGACAGGGTCAGAGACCCAGTACTTC	CASRQTGSETQYF
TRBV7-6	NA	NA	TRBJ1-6	TGTGCCAGCAAGCGGTGGCTTAATTCACCCCTCCACTTT	CASKRWLNSPLHF
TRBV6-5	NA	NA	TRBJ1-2	TGTGCCAGCAGTTACGGCCAGTCCTTCTATGGCTACACCTTC	CASSYGQSFYGYTF
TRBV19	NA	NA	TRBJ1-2	TGTGCCAGTAGCCCAACCCCGACGGGGAGCTATGGCTACACCTTC	CASSPTPTGSYGYTF
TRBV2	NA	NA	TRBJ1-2	TGTGCCAGCAGTGAGAGGGTCAGGGGCTATGGCTACACCTTC	CASSERVRGYGYTF
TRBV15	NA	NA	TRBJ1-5	TGTGCCACCAGCAGAGATCCCGGTAGCAATCAGCCCCAGCATTTT	CATSRDPGSNQPQHF
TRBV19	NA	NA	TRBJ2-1	TGTGCCAGTAGTATAGATTTTATTGGGGGCAACTACAATGAGCAGTTCTTC	CASSIDFIGGNYNEQFF
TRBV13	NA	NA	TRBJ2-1	TGTGCCAGCAGCCCCGAATTCAGGGTCGGTGAGCAGTTCTTC	CASSPEFRVGEQFF
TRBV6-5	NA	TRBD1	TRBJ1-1	TGTGCCAGCAGTCAGGACAGGGGGGTTGGAGCTTTCTTT	CASSQDRGVGAFF
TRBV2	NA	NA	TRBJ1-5	TGTGCCAGCAGTGACAGGGTAGGCAATCAGCCCCAGCATTTT	CASSDRVGNQPQHF
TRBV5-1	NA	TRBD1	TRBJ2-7	TGCGCCAGCAGCTTAATCCCGGGACAGGGGTCCGCCGAGCAGTACTTC	CASSLIPGQGSAEQYF
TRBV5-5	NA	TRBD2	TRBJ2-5	TGTGCCAGCAGCTTACGGGGGGTTCAAGAGACCCAGTACTTC	CASSLRGVQETQYF